This T cell receptor (beta chain) was identified in a study of vaccination effects on CD4 cells after COVID-19. In the ViraFEST assay, antigen-specific CD4+ clonotypes were identified by expansion after peptide-pool stimulation. CD4+ T cells were isolated after less than 13 days of culture. None of the vaccinated had previously contracted SARS-CoV-2, and their nucleocapsid antibodies tested negative. The table came from immunoSEQ multiplex PCR; TCRdb's copy has only in-frame clones and leaves some out. The data show 30,000 to 40,000 clones, approximately 73% seen once. The CDR3 is made up of 16 amino acids. The V gene end was trimmed by 1 base and the J gene end by 3 bases; junction bases not matched to a gene: 8. In regard to this clone: Its antigen is unidentified.

The J gene is TRBJ1-1, the V gene TRBV23-1; 7 positions agree with TRBD1. TRBV23-1 belongs to the ORF category, with a function that is uncertain. The sequencing here drew on CD4+ T cells from PBMCs cultured with HCoV-OC43 spike peptides, taken before COVID-19 vaccination. Subset denoted: HCoV-OC43 spike overlapping peptide pool stimulation. The clonotype comes from a human donor who received a COVID-19 vaccine. CDR3 residues: CASSQWYAQGHTEAFF. The CDR3, as DNA: TGCGCCAGCAGTCAATGGTACGCACAGGGGCACACTGAAGCTTTCTTT.